This T cell receptor (beta chain) was captured by sequencing in a study of cytomegalovirus exposure and HLA in healthy donors. This clone has a single count. Primers for the PCR totalled 60 Vbeta and 13 Jbeta. TCRdb keeps only in-frame clones here, not all; method: immunoSEQ multiplex PCR. The sample holds fewer than 200,000 clones, 82% seen once. Germline V gives CDR1 LNHDA, CDR2 SQIVND (reference sequence). This CDR3 spans 14 amino acids. V lost 6 bases and J 1 base, leaving 12 bases between the germline ends. Specimen: PBMCs. The clonotype comes from a woman aged 18 to 35 in good health and CMV-seronegative. The chain couples TRBV19 to TRBJ1-1; TRBD1 is a possible D gene (6 bases). CDR3 in amino acids: CASRSPTGNTEAFF. CDR3 DNA sequence: TGTGCCAGTAGGTCTCCGACAGGGAACACTGAAGCTTTCTTT.